Below are 31 T cell receptor beta chains sequenced from a single sample in a study of human CD8 memory T cell subsets. Libraries for TCR beta were constructed using UMI-labeled 5' RACE. From the 5' RACE reads, TCRdb lists one entry per CDR3 protein and no DNA. This sample's table has 9,500 to 15,000 distinct CDR3 sequences. The sample comprised CD8+ T cells from PBMCs. Source of these receptors: a human donor in good health.

V gene TRBV7-9 combines with J gene TRBJ2-3; TCRdb reports TRBD2, a call that lacks DNA to check it against. This CDR3 comprises 17 residues. In germline, CDR1 is SEHNR, CDR2 FQNEAQ (reference sequence). The chain's CDR3 is CASSDTFSGLGRDTQYF.

The chain carries TRBV25-1 and TRBJ2-3. Germline V gene data show CDR1 as MGHDK and CDR2 as SYGVNS. The CDR3 loop spans 13 amino acids. The CDR3 loop is CASRRRGTDTQYF.

This chain connects TRBV12-3 or TRBV12-4 to TRBJ2-3; TCRdb's D call of TRBD2 is untestable without DNA. The CDR3 is 15 residues long. The CDR3 spells CASSSEGRLPDTQYF.

The chain links TRBV7-6 to TRBJ2-7. CDR3 size: 13 residues. The V gene's germline CDR1 is SGHVS and CDR2 FNYEAQ. CDR3 residues: CASSLAVTYEQYF.

The chain combines TRBV20-1 with TRBJ1-2. The CDR3 contains 13 residues. Germline CDR1 and CDR2: DFQATT and SNEGSKA (reference sequence). The CDR3 loop is CSARRSYSYGYTF.

The chain joins TRBV7-9 to TRBJ1-2; there is no DNA to check the TCRdb D call of TRBD1. Per germline, CDR1 SEHNR and CDR2 FQNEAQ (reference sequence). The CDR3 length is 15 residues. The CDR3 is CASSSDTGISYGYTF.

CDR3 sequence: CASRSRQGINNSPLHF. The J gene is TRBJ1-6, the V gene TRBV2; TCRdb proposes TRBD1, but this gene call is untestable without DNA. CDR3 length: 16 residues. Per germline, CDR1 SNHLY and CDR2 FYNNEI.

The chain couples TRBV4-1 to TRBJ2-7; as DNA is missing, the TRBD1 call by TCRdb cannot be tested. Germline CDR1 and CDR2: MGHRA and YSYEKL. The CDR3 contains 15 residues. The CDR3 here is CASSLGQGVGYEQYF.

The CDR3 is CASRKGSEQYF. The V call is TRBV27, the J call TRBJ2-7. Germline values: CDR1 MNHEY, CDR2 SMNVEV (reference sequence). There are 11 residues in the CDR3.

The chain combines TRBV20-1 with TRBJ2-3; absent DNA, TCRdb's TRBD2 call cannot be checked. CDR3 length equals 14 residues. CDR1 is DFQATT and CDR2 is SNEGSKA in the germline V gene (reference sequence). CDR3 sequence: CSARPSGEADTQYF.

The chain carries TRBV7-2 and TRBJ2-7. The CDR3 sequence is 17 residues long. CDR1 is SGHTA and CDR2 is FQGNSA in the germline V gene. CDR3 loop: CASSLGSSGVVSYEQYF.

V usage is TRBV7-9 and J usage is TRBJ2-3. There are 16 residues in the CDR3. Germline V gene sequence: CDR1 SEHNR, CDR2 FQNEAQ (reference sequence). The CDR3 protein is CASRSSGATLTDTQYF.

The chain couples TRBV5-5 to TRBJ2-5; lacking DNA, the TRBD1 call made by TCRdb goes unchecked. CDR1 and CDR2 (germline): SGHKS, YYEKEE (reference sequence). This CDR3 contains 15 residues. CDR3 in amino acids: CASTSQGTHRETQYF.

The chain combines TRBV5-4 with TRBJ2-7; with no DNA, the TCRdb D assignment of TRBD2 cannot be verified. Germline V lookup: CDR1 SGHNT, CDR2 YYREEE (reference sequence). The CDR3 is 15 amino acids. The CDR3 region is CASSLDLAGVGEQYF. The whole variable domain, filled in from reference TRBV5-4 and TRBJ2-7, reads ETGVTQSPTHLIKTRGQQVTLRCSSQSGHNTVSWYQQALGQGPQFIFQYYREEENGRGNFPPRFSGLQFPNYSSELNVNALELDDSALYLCASSLDLAGVGEQYFGPGTRLTVT.

The V gene is TRBV6-5, the J gene TRBJ2-7. This CDR3 has 14 residues. Germline CDR1 is MNHEY and CDR2 is SVGAGI. Here the CDR3 reads CASSYSGGVYEQYF.

This chain uses TRBV28 with TRBJ2-7. Germline loops: CDR1 MDHEN, CDR2 SYDVKM. The CDR3 extends over 15 amino acids. The CDR3 sequence: CASSFSGSGSYEQYF. The full variable domain, its missing parts supplied by reference TRBV28 and TRBJ2-7, is DVKVTQSSRYLVKRTGEKVFLECVQDMDHENMFWYRQDPGLGLRLIYFSYDVKMKEKGDIPEGYSVSREKKERFSLILESASTNQTSMYLCASSFSGSGSYEQYFGPGTRLTVT.

The chain employs TRBV5-1 and TRBJ1-1. CDR3 length: 15 residues. From germline, CDR1 is SGHRS and CDR2 YFSETQ. CDR3 in amino acids: CASSLVRNRNTEAFF.

Its frequency marks this clonotype as medium-sized. This rearrangement joins TRBV6-2 or TRBV6-3 to TRBJ2-7; the TCRdb call, TRBD2, lacks DNA for checking. Germline loops: CDR1 MNHEY, CDR2 SVGEGT. The CDR3 spans 17 residues. The CDR3 sequence: CASSYSILAGTSYEQYF.

This sequence joins TRBV6-2 or TRBV6-3 and TRBJ1-4; the TRBD1 assignment by TCRdb is unverifiable without DNA. Germline V lookup: CDR1 MNHEY, CDR2 SVGEGT. This CDR3 spans 13 amino acids. CDR3 in amino acids: CASIDRTNEKLFF.

CDR3 loop: CAIRTPGQAYQPQHF. The rearrangement uses TRBV10-3 and TRBJ1-5; there is no DNA to check the TCRdb D call of TRBD1. There are 15 residues in the CDR3. Looked up from germline, CDR1 is ENHRY and CDR2 is SYGVKD.

The chain couples TRBV27 to TRBJ2-2; TCRdb outputs TRBD2, but without DNA this stays unchecked. This CDR3 is 15 amino acids long. The germline V gene has CDR1 MNHEY and CDR2 SMNVEV (reference sequence). Here the CDR3 reads CASSTLAVNTGELFF.

The chain carries TRBV7-3 and TRBJ2-5; TCRdb's D call of TRBD2 is untestable without DNA. The CDR3 covers 13 residues. Per germline, CDR1 SGHTA and CDR2 FQGTGA. The CDR3 region is CASSPQREGTQYF. Full variable domain (remainder filled in from reference TRBV7-3 and TRBJ2-5): GAGVSQTPSNKVTEKGKYVELRCDPISGHTALYWYRQSLGQGPEFLIYFQGTGAADDSGLPNDRFFAVRPEGSVSTLKIQRTERGDSAVYLCASSPQREGTQYFGPGTRLLVL.

This chain joins TRBV12-3 or TRBV12-4 and TRBJ2-7. CDR3 length equals 13 residues. CDR3 sequence: CASSFGVGLEQYF.

The genes are TRBV10-3 and TRBJ2-7; TCRdb's D call, TRBD2, is unchecked because there is no DNA. The CDR3 contains 15 residues. Germline V gene sequence: CDR1 ENHRY, CDR2 SYGVKD. The CDR3 loop is CAISEVEGHSYEQYF.

The chain combines TRBV7-6 with TRBJ2-5; TCRdb's D gene call, TRBD2, goes unchecked for lack of DNA. From germline, CDR1 is SGHVS and CDR2 FNYEAQ. The CDR3 loop spans 15 amino acids. The CDR3 here is CASSGATASQETQYF.

This clonotype is classed as large by frequency. The CDR3 here is CAISDPSGVPRPDTQYF. V is TRBV10-3 and J is TRBJ2-3; lacking DNA, the TRBD2 call made by TCRdb goes unchecked. From germline, CDR1 is ENHRY and CDR2 SYGVKD. The CDR3 covers 17 residues.

CDR3: CSVEISYEQYF. V usage is TRBV29-1 and J usage is TRBJ2-7. The CDR3 loop spans 11 amino acids. Looked up from germline, CDR1 is SQVTM and CDR2 is ANQGSEA.

This rearrangement joins TRBV3-1 to TRBJ2-7. This CDR3 is 18 amino acids long. Germline assignment: CDR1 LGHDT and CDR2 YNNKEL (reference sequence). The CDR3 loop is CASSQDVSGKASSYEQYF.

This chain connects TRBV5-1 to TRBJ2-3; TCRdb calls TRBD2, which cannot be checked without DNA. This CDR3 contains 21 residues. The germline V gene encodes CDR1 SGHRS and CDR2 YFSETQ. This CDR3 reads CASSSARLDGPLAGGPYTQYF.

The CDR3 protein is CATSDLRLVNAEAFF. V gene TRBV24-1 combines with J gene TRBJ1-1. Germline values: CDR1 KGHDR, CDR2 SFDVKD. CDR3 length equals 15 residues.

The CDR3 spells CASSLNSAARGYTF. V and J are TRBV27 and TRBJ1-2. CDR1 and CDR2 (germline): MNHEY, SMNVEV (reference sequence). The CDR3 covers 14 residues.